Listed here is a single T cell receptor beta chain. Its antigen is not known. The data are from a study of cytomegalovirus exposure and HLA in healthy donors. Study results and limitations: Researchers had no immune exposure information except CMV serostatus available. In an earlier analysis, about 87% or about 30%: the productive usage of most TCR beta V segments.

CDR1 is LNHNV, CDR2 YYDKDF, per germline (reference sequence). With 4 bases removed from V and 4 bases from J, the gap between germline ends came to 16 bases. The CDR3 contains 16 residues. The PCR contained 60 Vbeta and 13 Jbeta primers. Assay: immunoSEQ multiplex PCR; the TCRdb copy retains only in-frame clones and omits some. The repertoire holds roughly 99,000 clones, with just under 80% as singletons. The J gene is TRBJ2-2, the V gene TRBV15, with D maybe TRBD1 (5 bases). The sample was PBMCs. The sequence came from a woman aged 40 to 55 in good health and CMV-seronegative. The CDR3 DNA reads as TGTGCCACCAGCACCTCTAGGGGTTCGGGCACCGGGGAGCTGTTTTTT. Residues: CATSTSRGSGTGELFF.